A single sample gave rise to the 27 T cell receptor beta chains below, sequenced in a study of blood T cell repertoires in COVID-19. The repertoire was sequenced with immunoSEQ multiplex PCR; TCRdb's copy has only in-frame clones and lacks some. This sample has some 250,000 clones, with 85% to 90% found just once. What was sequenced was peripheral blood. These receptors were taken from a woman in her seventies with active or convalescent COVID-19.

The rearrangement joins TRBV18 to TRBJ2-3; 9 nucleotides agree with TRBD2. The V segment lost 3 bases and the J segment 2 bases; nucleotides outside the gene matches: 9. From germline, CDR1 is KGHSH and CDR2 LQKENI. The CDR3 loop spans 17 amino acids. The CDR3 protein is CASSPLTGGGATDTQYF. DNA for the CDR3: TGTGCCAGCTCACCGTTGACAGGCGGGGGGGCCACAGATACGCAGTATTTT.

The rearrangement joins TRBV10-3 to TRBJ2-7; perhaps TRBD2 as D (6 bases). The V end was cut by 6 bases, the J end by 7 bases, with 19 bases between. The CDR3 contains 14 residues. Germline CDR1 reads ENHRY; CDR2 reads SYGVKD. The CDR3 reads CAIRQLTSTGEQYF. CDR3 bases: TGTGCCATCAGGCAATTGACTAGTACGGGGGAGCAGTACTTC.

CDR3 amino acids: CASSPGTGLYQPQHF. The CDR3 nucleotides read TGTGCCAGCAGCCCCGGGACAGGGTTGTATCAGCCCCAGCATTTT. The chain recombines TRBV7-9 with TRBJ1-5; 9 bases align to TRBD1. V was pared by 5 bases and J by 5 bases, with 7 bases of the junction left unmatched. CDR3 length equals 15 residues. The V gene's germline CDR1 is SEHNR and CDR2 FQNEAQ (reference sequence).

The gene calls are TRBV9 and TRBJ2-7, with 8 bases fitting TRBD2. The V gene end was trimmed by 4 bases and the J gene end by 2 bases; junction bases not matched to a gene: 20. Germline assignment: CDR1 SGDLS and CDR2 YYNGEE. The CDR3 consists of 19 residues. CDR3 nucleotides: TGTGCCAGCAGCCCGTCGAGAACTAGCGGCGAACATTTTACCTACGAGCAGTACTTC. Amino acids: CASSPSRTSGEHFTYEQYF. Full variable domain (outside the CDR3, taken from reference TRBV9 and TRBJ2-7): DSGVTQTPKHLITATGQRVTLRCSPRSGDLSVYWYQQSLDQGLQFLIQYYNGEERAKGNILERFSAQQFPDLHSELNLSSLELGDSALYFCASSPSRTSGEHFTYEQYFGPGTRLTVT.

V is TRBV9 and J is TRBJ1-5; D uncertain. CDR1 and CDR2 (germline): SGDLS, YYNGEE. This CDR3 is 15 amino acids long. V gave up 4 bases and J gave up 6 bases, with 17 bases separating them. This CDR3 reads CASSPGEERTQPQHF. Written as DNA, the CDR3 is TGTGCCAGCAGCCCCGGGGAGGAGAGGACTCAGCCCCAGCATTTT.

The rearrangement links TRBV24-1 to TRBJ2-5; TRBD1 is a possible D gene (7 bases). V was clipped by 4 bases and J by 4 bases, with 15 bases between them. The germline gives CDR1 KGHDR, CDR2 SFDVKD. The CDR3 contains 15 residues. The CDR3 coding sequence is TGTGCCACCAGTGACGGACAGGTCGGGGGAGAGACCCAGTACTTC. As protein: CATSDGQVGGETQYF.

J is TRBJ1-6 and V is TRBV7-2; 8 nucleotides match TRBD1. The CDR3 loop spans 15 amino acids. From germline, CDR1 is SGHTA and CDR2 FQGNSA. With 2 bases clipped from V and 13 bases from J, the junction kept 10 bases outside the gene matches. This CDR3 is CASSLYQGARPPLHF. The CDR3 bases are TGTGCCAGCAGCTTATATCAGGGGGCCCGTCCCCCCCTCCACTTT.

J is TRBJ1-1 and V is TRBV19; 8 bases map to TRBD1. The CDR3 runs 16 residues. Germline-derived CDR1 and CDR2 are LNHDA and SQIVND (reference sequence). The trim removed 6 bases at V and 0 bases at J, leaving 9 bases unmatched. The CDR3 sequence: CASRPDRDLMNTEAFF. CDR3 bases: TGTGCCAGTAGACCGGACAGGGACCTCATGAACACTGAAGCTTTCTTT.

The chain employs TRBV27 and TRBJ2-5; maybe TRBD2 (5 bases). Trimming took 0 bases from V and 2 from J, leaving 16 bases between them. CDR1 MNHEY and CDR2 SMNVEV come from the germline V gene (reference sequence). The CDR3 has 17 amino acids. The DNA of the CDR3 is TGTGCCAGCAGTTTATCGAAAACGGGGAAGCGGCAAGAGACCCAGTACTTC. Translation: CASSLSKTGKRQETQYF.

The V gene is TRBV7-9, the J gene TRBJ2-2, with D hard to call. Germline V gives CDR1 SEHNR, CDR2 FQNEAQ (reference sequence). Trimming took 7 bases from V and 6 from J, leaving 9 bases between them. The CDR3 is 12 residues long. CDR3 sequence: CASTFSAGELFF. The DNA of the CDR3 is TGTGCCAGCACCTTCAGTGCCGGGGAGCTGTTTTTT.

The chain joins TRBV6-5 to TRBJ1-2, with a tentative D call TRBD1 (5 bases). The germline V gene has CDR1 MNHEY and CDR2 SVGAGI. This CDR3 comprises 14 residues. V was pared by 7 bases and J by 7 bases, with 19 bases between. The CDR3 DNA reads as TGTGCCAGCACCCGCCGGGACTTTCAGGGTGGCTACACCTTC. Translation: CASTRRDFQGGYTF.

This chain joins TRBV7-8 and TRBJ1-1; D gene unclear. Trimming stripped 11 bases from V and 0 bases from J, with 7 bases between. Germline CDR1 reads SGHVS; CDR2 reads FQNEAQ. The length of the CDR3 is 11 residues. CDR3 region: CAVFLNTEAFF. The CDR3 DNA sequence: TGTGCCGTCTTTTTGAACACTGAAGCTTTCTTT.

V gene TRBV6-2 or TRBV6-3 combines with J gene TRBJ1-3; D remains ambiguous. CDR3 length: 15 amino acids. Trimming stripped 2 bases from V and 4 bases from J, with 12 bases between. Germline assignment: CDR1 MNHEY and CDR2 SVGEGT. The CDR3: CASSYGGLWGNTIYF. CDR3 coding DNA: TGTGCCAGCAGTTACGGCGGTCTCTGGGGAAACACCATATATTTT.

This rearrangement joins TRBV11-2 to TRBJ2-2; 8 nucleotides line up with TRBD1. The CDR3 runs 17 residues. The germline CDR1 and CDR2 sequences are SGHAT and FQNNGV. With V trimmed by 5 bases and J by 4 bases, 12 bases remained unmatched. DNA of the CDR3: TGTGCCAGCAGCCCGAGGACAGGGTACAGTAGCACCGGGGAGCTGTTTTTT. It codes for CASSPRTGYSSTGELFF.

The rearrangement joins TRBV6-1 to TRBJ1-2; D remains unclear. The CDR3 length is 12 residues. V was cut by 2 bases and J by 5 bases, with 6 bases left in between. In germline, CDR1 is MNHNS, CDR2 SASEGT. DNA of the CDR3: TGTGCCAGCAGTGAACGGCGGTATGGCTACACCTTC. Protein: CASSERRYGYTF.

This clone is a singleton in its sample. V usage is TRBV6-5 and J usage is TRBJ1-2; D possibly corresponds to TRBD1 (5 bases). V was shortened by 4 bases and J by 4 bases, with 10 bases between the two germline ends. The CDR3 runs to 13 residues. The germline V gene has CDR1 MNHEY and CDR2 SVGAGI. The CDR3 nucleotides are TGTGCCAGCAGTTCTGACAGTTCCTATGGCTACACCTTC. This gives the protein CASSSDSSYGYTF.

The genes are TRBV21-1 and TRBJ2-3; TRBD2 was called by the table and not checked on the DNA. TRBV21-1 is a documented pseudogene. The CDR3 runs to 18 residues. The CDR3 DNA follows: TGTGCCAGCAGCAAAGAAGCGGGACACCTTGATAGGCAAGATACGCAGTATTTT. As protein: CASSKEAGHLDRQDTQYF.

J is TRBJ1-5 and V is TRBV4-3; D remains ambiguous. V lost 1 base to trimming and J lost 7 bases, with 8 bases between them. The CDR3 runs to 13 residues. From germline, CDR1 is LGHNA and CDR2 YSLEER. DNA for the CDR3: TGCGCCAGCAGCCAAGGAGGAAACCAGCCCCAGCATTTT. Amino acids: CASSQGGNQPQHF.

The chain joins TRBV7-8 to TRBJ2-7; TRBD2 agrees at 8 bases. V gave up 2 bases and J gave up 5 bases; unmatched junction bases: 2. CDR1 and CDR2 from the germline V gene are SGHVS and FQNEAQ. The CDR3 covers 13 residues. The CDR3 DNA reads TGTGCCAGCAGCTTAAGAGCGGGAGACGAGCAGTACTTC. Amino acid sequence: CASSLRAGDEQYF.

V is TRBV7-6 and J is TRBJ2-2; a possible D gene is TRBD1 (6 bases). The CDR3 length is 17 residues. Germline CDR1 reads SGHVS; CDR2 reads FNYEAQ. The ends were cut back, 5 bases at V and 3 bases at J, with 19 bases in the middle. The CDR3 sequence is CASSLYRTARDTGELFF. The CDR3 DNA follows: TGTGCCAGCAGCCTCTATAGGACAGCGAGGGACACCGGGGAGCTGTTTTTT.

The chain joins TRBV5-1 to TRBJ1-2; no reliable D call. The V end lost 5 bases, the J end lost 0 bases, and 11 bases lay between the germline ends. In germline, CDR1 is SGHRS, CDR2 YFSETQ. The CDR3 runs 14 residues. CDR3 amino acids: CASSPLGANYGYTF. As DNA, the CDR3 is TGCGCCAGCAGTCCTCTCGGGGCTAACTATGGCTACACCTTC.

V and J are TRBV27 and TRBJ1-2; TRBD1 agrees at 8 bases. With V trimmed by 10 bases and J by 6 bases, 7 bases remained unmatched. Germline V gives CDR1 MNHEY, CDR2 SMNVEV (reference sequence). The CDR3 length is 12 residues. The DNA of the CDR3 is TGTGCCACCAGGGGGCGCGCGGATGGCTACACCTTC. Its protein product is CATRGRADGYTF.

The chain combines TRBV19 with TRBJ2-4, with a possible D match to TRBD2 (5 bases). Germline V CDR1 and CDR2: LNHDA, SQIVND (reference sequence). Trimming stripped 1 base from V and 8 bases from J, with 12 bases between. The CDR3 spans 14 residues. The CDR3 DNA sequence: TGTGCCAGTAGTATAGGGTTAGCGCGCGACATTCAGTACTTC. Amino acids: CASSIGLARDIQYF.

V usage is TRBV18 and J usage is TRBJ1-2; 8 nucleotides agree with TRBD1. Germline assignment: CDR1 KGHSH and CDR2 LQKENI. V was clipped by 3 bases and J by 4 bases; unmatched bases: 7. This CDR3 has 15 residues. CDR3 in amino acids: CASSPRQGTGYGYTF. In DNA form, the CDR3 reads TGTGCCAGCTCACCCAGACAGGGGACTGGCTATGGCTACACCTTC.

Details on this clone: This same CDR3 is encoded by further DNA sequences in the sample. This rearrangement joins TRBV19 to TRBJ2-5; D call uncertain. The CDR3 sequence is 11 residues long. Germline V gene data show CDR1 as LNHDA and CDR2 as SQIVND (reference sequence). Trimming stripped 4 bases from V and 5 bases from J, with 5 bases between. The CDR3 nucleotides read TGTGCCAGTAGTAGCAGGGAGACCCAGTACTTC. It encodes CASSSRETQYF. Full variable domain (remainder filled in from reference TRBV19 and TRBJ2-5): DGGITQSPKYLFRKEGQNVTLSCEQNLNHDAMYWYRQDPGQGLRLIYYSQIVNDFQKGDIAEGYSVSREKKESFPLTVTSAQKNPTAFYLCASSSRETQYFGPGTRLLVL.

This chain joins TRBV4-3 and TRBJ2-2; 7 positions match TRBD1. Germline-derived CDR1 and CDR2 are LGHNA and YSLEER. J was trimmed by 4 bases and V by 3 bases; bases with no gene match: 5. There are 15 residues in the CDR3. Here the CDR3 reads CASSHGDRLTGELFF. DNA for the CDR3: TGCGCCAGCAGCCACGGGGACAGACTCACCGGGGAGCTGTTTTTT.

The rearrangement links TRBV5-6 to TRBJ1-2, with D unresolved. Trimming cost V 3 bases and J 3 bases, with 6 bases left between them. CDR1 and CDR2 from the germline V gene are SGHDT and YYEEEE. This CDR3 is built from 12 residues. CDR3 coding DNA: TGTGCCAGCAGCTCCTCCGACTATGGCTACACCTTC. Its protein product is CASSSSDYGYTF.